This passage covers 32 T cell receptor beta chains from one sample sequenced in a study of T-cell memory formation after mild COVID-19. TCRdb re-analysed the 5' RACE reads in MiXCR, keeping a single row per CDR3 protein. The table lists 350,000 to 450,000 distinct CDR3 sequences, approximately 27% of them singletons. The sequenced sample consisted of PBMCs or a T cell subset sorted from them (not recorded which). The source is an adult woman who had mild COVID-19 (a few samples of this study predate the infection). Cell type and time point are not known.

This clonotype was counted many times. This chain joins TRBV20-1 and TRBJ1-1, with a tentative D call TRBD1 (6 bases). Per germline, CDR1 DFQATT and CDR2 SNEGSKA (reference sequence). This CDR3 region has 15 residues. V lost 3 bases and J 2 bases, leaving 16 bases between the germline ends. CDR3 residues: CSASNPGQGNTEAFF. The CDR3 bases are TGCAGTGCTAGCAACCCGGGACAAGGCAACACTGAAGCTTTCTTT.

This clonotype was observed a handful of times. The CDR3 sequence: CASSLGAVSEQFF. The CDR3 region has the DNA TGTGCCAGCAGCTTAGGAGCCGTCTCTGAGCAGTTCTTC. The chain is built from TRBV7-2 and TRBJ2-1; D unresolved. Deletions cut 1 base from V and 9 bases from J, with 10 bases between. This CDR3 comprises 13 residues. From germline, CDR1 is SGHTA and CDR2 FQGNSA.

The sample holds a few counts of this clonotype. The genes are TRBV20-1 and TRBJ2-7; 10 bases agree with TRBD2. Germline CDR1 and CDR2: DFQATT and SNEGSKA (reference sequence). V dropped 4 bases and J dropped 4; count of bases not matched to a gene: 10. The CDR3 has 15 residues. The CDR3 nucleotides are TGCAGTGCTATATGGCTAGCGGGAGCTCAATACGAGCAGTACTTC. Translating gives CSAIWLAGAQYEQYF.

The chain couples TRBV20-1 to TRBJ2-5; D remains unclear. Trimming removed 0 bases from V and 2 bases from J, with 10 bases in between. CDR1 and CDR2 (germline): DFQATT, SNEGSKA (reference sequence). The CDR3 is 14 amino acids. The CDR3 sequence: CSAREGLGQETQYF. Here the CDR3 DNA reads TGCAGTGCTAGAGAAGGCCTAGGTCAAGAGACCCAGTACTTC.

The rearrangement links TRBV2 to TRBJ2-2; 13 bases fit TRBD2. Trimming cost V 9 bases and J 5 bases; bases outside gene matches: 6. Germline V lookup: CDR1 SNHLY, CDR2 FYNNEI. The CDR3 sequence is 15 residues long. The CDR3 DNA is TGTGCCAGAGGACTAGCGGGAGTGGAAACCGGGGAGCTGTTTTTT. Translating gives CARGLAGVETGELFF. Based on the CDR3 plus reference TRBV2 and TRBJ2-2, the full variable domain is EPEVTQTPSHQVTQMGQEVILRCVPISNHLYFYWYRQILGQKVEFLVSFYNNEISEKSEIFDDQFSVERPDGSNFTLKIRSTKLEDSAMYFCARGLAGVETGELFFGEGSRLTVL.

This chain links TRBV24-1 with TRBJ2-1; D unclear. There are 12 residues in the CDR3. CDR1 and CDR2 (germline): KGHDR, SFDVKD. Trimming took off 1 base at V and 8 bases at J, with 5 bases between the two ends. The CDR3 DNA reads as TGTGCCACCAGTGATTTTCTCCATGAGCAGTTCTTC. Translating it yields CATSDFLHEQFF.

V gene TRBV30 combines with J gene TRBJ2-5; 12 nucleotides line up with TRBD2. Trimming at V came to 0 bases and at J to 5 bases, leaving 4 bases not matched to a gene. Germline loops: CDR1 GTSNPN, CDR2 SVGIG (reference sequence). The CDR3 totals 15 residues. The CDR3 reads CAWSVRLAGDETQYF. CDR3 nucleotides: TGTGCCTGGAGTGTTCGACTAGCGGGGGATGAGACCCAGTACTTC.

V and J are TRBV5-1 and TRBJ2-5; TRBD2 matches 8 bases. The germline V gene has CDR1 SGHRS and CDR2 YFSETQ. V was pared by 8 bases and J by 7 bases, with 16 bases of the junction left unmatched. The length of the CDR3 is 15 residues. The DNA of the CDR3 is TGCGCCAGGAGCCTGTCAGCGGGGGTCTCTGGGACCCAGTACTTC. Translated, it gives CARSLSAGVSGTQYF.

This chain links TRBV7-8 with TRBJ1-1; 9 nucleotides match TRBD1. The V gene end was trimmed by 5 bases and the J gene end by 9 bases; junction bases not matched to a gene: 10. The CDR3 spans 14 residues. Per germline, CDR1 SGHVS and CDR2 FQNEAQ. Written as DNA, the CDR3 is TGTGCCAGCAGCCAAGCGGGACAGGGAACCAAAGCTTTCTTT. Translation gives CASSQAGQGTKAFF.

The chain employs TRBV29-1 and TRBJ1-1; weak D call: TRBD1 (5 bases). In germline, CDR1 is SQVTM, CDR2 ANQGSEA. This CDR3 contains 14 residues. V lost 1 base and J 3 bases, leaving 12 bases between the germline ends. The CDR3 DNA reads TGCAGCGTTGAAGTGGGAGGGGTGTACACTGAAGCTTTCTTT. Its protein product is CSVEVGGVYTEAFF.

This clonotype was found a few times. V usage is TRBV7-3 and J usage is TRBJ2-5, with TRBD2 matching 7 bases. Germline CDR1 SGHTA, CDR2 FQGTGA. After removal of 0 bases from V and 5 bases from J, the junction contained 6 bases not matched to a gene. The CDR3 spans 15 residues. The CDR3 loop reads CASSLTSNSGETQYF. CDR3 bases: TGTGCCAGCAGCTTAACCTCGAATAGCGGGGAGACCCAGTACTTC.

In its sample, this clonotype was seen a few times. The chain carries TRBV27 and TRBJ2-2; D possibly corresponds to TRBD2 (5 bases). V was trimmed by 3 bases and J by 6 bases, leaving 8 bases between them. The germline V gene has CDR1 MNHEY and CDR2 SMNVEV (reference sequence). The length of the CDR3 is 13 residues. The CDR3 loop reads CASSLMGAGELFF. The CDR3 DNA follows: TGTGCCAGCAGTTTGATGGGAGCCGGGGAGCTGTTTTTT.

This clonotype was counted between two and nine times. The CDR3 region has the DNA TGTGCCAGCAGGAGGAGGGCCACCAACGAGCAGTACTTC. Protein product: CASRRRATNEQYF. This sequence joins TRBV7-9 and TRBJ2-7; possibly TRBD2 for D (6 bases). The CDR3 has 13 residues. Trimming stripped 6 bases from V and 5 bases from J, with 14 bases between. From germline, CDR1 is SEHNR and CDR2 FQNEAQ (reference sequence).

This clonotype occurred a few times. The gene calls are TRBV4-1 and TRBJ2-1; 8 nucleotides match TRBD1. Trimming cost V 5 bases and J 12 bases; bases outside gene matches: 12. Germline lookup yields CDR1 MGHRA and CDR2 YSYEKL. The CDR3 extends over 14 amino acids. The CDR3 nucleotides are TGCGCCAGCAGCTACCCCGGGACAGGATTCGGGCAGTTCTTC. Protein: CASSYPGTGFGQFF.

The chain combines TRBV25-1 with TRBJ2-7; 9 bases fit TRBD1. Germline CDR1 and CDR2: MGHDK and SYGVNS. This CDR3 contains 18 residues. Trimming at V came to 3 bases and at J to 4 bases, leaving 16 bases not matched to a gene. The CDR3 DNA is TGTGCCAGCAGTGACACGGGACAGGGTATATCAGTTGGGTACGAGCAGTACTTC. This sequence encodes CASSDTGQGISVGYEQYF.

This clonotype was counted between two and nine times. V is TRBV7-9 and J is TRBJ1-6; tentatively, D is TRBD1 (5 bases). Per the germline V gene, CDR1 is SEHNR and CDR2 is FQNEAQ (reference sequence). The CDR3 contains 15 residues. Trimming stripped 5 bases from V and 9 bases from J, with 17 bases between. The CDR3 sequence: CASSPAAAGTSPLHF. CDR3 in DNA: TGTGCCAGCAGCCCGGCCGCCGCAGGGACTTCACCCCTCCACTTT.

The V and J genes are TRBV5-1 and TRBJ2-1; D possibly corresponds to TRBD2 (5 bases). The CDR3 covers 13 residues. V lost 5 bases, J lost 8 bases, and 14 bases lay in between. CDR1 is SGHRS, CDR2 YFSETQ, per germline. Here the CDR3 reads CASRGVAGHEQFF. CDR3 sequence (DNA): TGCGCCAGCAGGGGAGTAGCTGGGCATGAGCAGTTCTTC. Full variable domain (rest looked up from reference TRBV5-1 and TRBJ2-1): KAGVTQTPRYLIKTRGQQVTLSCSPISGHRSVSWYQQTPGQGLQFLFEYFSETQRNKGNFPGRFSGRQFSNSRSEMNVSTLELGDSALYLCASRGVAGHEQFFGPGTRLTVL.

The gene calls are TRBV20-1 and TRBJ1-2; a weak D match, TRBD1 (5 bases). The germline gives CDR1 DFQATT, CDR2 SNEGSKA (reference sequence). With 4 bases removed from V and 5 bases from J, the gap between germline ends came to 17 bases. The CDR3 spans 14 residues. The CDR3 loop reads CSATRRGEIYGYTF. CDR3 coding DNA: TGCAGTGCTACCCGGCGGGGGGAGATATATGGCTACACCTTC.

A few counts support this clonotype. J is TRBJ2-3 and V is TRBV24-1, with D unclear. The V and J ends lost 6 bases and 2 bases respectively, with 14 bases between them. Germline CDR1 is KGHDR and CDR2 is SFDVKD. This CDR3 has 15 amino acids. This chain's CDR3 is CATSTKSPHTDTQYF. Here the CDR3 DNA reads TGTGCCACCAGTACCAAAAGCCCCCACACAGATACGCAGTATTTT.

This sequence joins TRBV21-1 and TRBJ2-4; whether TRBD2, the table's D call, matches the DNA was not checked. TRBV21-1 is reported as a pseudogene. There are 15 residues in the CDR3. The CDR3 DNA sequence: TGTGCCAGCAGCAAGGCTAGCGGGTTAGATTACATTCAGTACTTC. Amino acids: CASSKASGLDYIQYF.

This clonotype showed up just a few times. This chain links TRBV4-1 with TRBJ1-1; no definite D call. Germline values: CDR1 MGHRA, CDR2 YSYEKL. The CDR3 is 14 residues long. Trimming removed 11 bases from V and 4 bases from J, with 20 bases in between. CDR3: CASSIVMGSTEAFF. The CDR3 DNA reads as TGCGCCTCCTCCATCGTTATGGGGAGCACTGAAGCTTTCTTT.

In its sample, this clonotype was seen once. J is TRBJ2-1 and V is TRBV6-5; 13 bases fit TRBD2. The V gene's germline CDR1 is MNHEY and CDR2 SVGAGI. Trimming at V came to 8 bases and at J to 1 base, leaving 2 bases not matched to a gene. This CDR3 contains 15 residues. CDR3 sequence reads: CASGLAGESYNEQFF. The CDR3 DNA sequence: TGTGCCAGCGGACTAGCGGGAGAGTCCTACAATGAGCAGTTCTTC.

The V gene is TRBV19, the J gene TRBJ2-5; 8 nucleotides line up with TRBD2. Germline CDR1 is LNHDA and CDR2 is SQIVND (reference sequence). CDR3 length: 14 amino acids. J gave up 3 bases and V 6 bases, and 6 bases lay outside the gene matches. This CDR3 is CASRHSGAKETQYF. The DNA for the CDR3 is TGTGCCAGTAGACATAGCGGGGCTAAAGAGACCCAGTACTTC.

V is TRBV7-2 and J is TRBJ1-2, with D possibly TRBD1 on 5 matching bases. In germline, CDR1 is SGHTA, CDR2 FQGNSA. V lost 2 bases and J 3 bases, leaving 10 bases between the germline ends. This CDR3 spans 14 amino acids. The CDR3 DNA sequence: TGTGCCAGCAGCTTAAGTGCGGGGGACTATGGCTACACCTTC. Amino acids: CASSLSAGDYGYTF.

A few counts support this clonotype. The chain carries TRBV29-1 and TRBJ2-7; no clear D. V lost 4 bases and J lost 3, with 10 bases in between. The CDR3 is 12 residues long. CDR1 and CDR2 (germline): SQVTM, ANQGSEA. DNA of the CDR3: TGCAGCGTTGGAAGGTCCGACTACGAGCAGTACTTC. Amino acid sequence: CSVGRSDYEQYF.

The chain has TRBV5-1 and TRBJ2-2; 8 bases are shared with TRBD2. CDR3 size: 16 residues. V gave up 0 bases and J gave up 4 bases; unmatched junction bases: 5. CDR1 is SGHRS and CDR2 is YFSETQ in the germline V gene. The CDR3 DNA reads TGCGCCAGCAGCTTGGCCGGGACTAGGGGCACCGGGGAGCTGTTTTTT. It specifies CASSLAGTRGTGELFF.

V gene TRBV4-3 combines with J gene TRBJ2-3; D is unclear. Trimming cost V 0 bases and J 2 bases, with 9 bases left between them. Germline V gene lookup returns CDR1 LGHNA and CDR2 YSLEER. The CDR3 length is 15 residues. The CDR3 protein is CASSQDLGITDTQYF. Written as DNA, the CDR3 is TGCGCCAGCAGCCAAGATTTGGGGATCACAGATACGCAGTATTTT.

The chain is built from TRBV7-9 and TRBJ1-2; D is ambiguous. This CDR3 is 12 amino acids long. Trimming removed 5 bases from V and 6 bases from J, with 10 bases in between. Germline CDR1 is SEHNR and CDR2 is FQNEAQ (reference sequence). The CDR3 DNA reads as TGTGCCAGCAGCCACTCGGGGAATGGCTACACCTTC. Encoded protein: CASSHSGNGYTF.

The V gene is TRBV27, the J gene TRBJ2-2; D remains unclear. CDR1 MNHEY and CDR2 SMNVEV come from the germline V gene (reference sequence). The CDR3 is 13 amino acids. V shed 6 bases and J shed 6 bases, with 11 bases lying between them. The CDR3 region has the DNA TGTGCCAGCAGCCTTCTAGGCCCCGGGGAGCTGTTTTTT. Its protein is CASSLLGPGELFF.

This clonotype was seen just once. The genes are TRBV2 and TRBJ1-2, with TRBD1 as a possible D gene (6 bases). The CDR3 is 18 residues long. The germline V gene encodes CDR1 SNHLY and CDR2 FYNNEI. V lost 2 bases to trimming and J lost 5 bases, with 24 bases between them. The CDR3 DNA sequence: TGTGCCAGCAGTGAATATGGGACCGCGTTAACAAGGGGGTATGGCTACACCTTC. It specifies CASSEYGTALTRGYGYTF.

In its sample, this clonotype was seen a few times. This sequence joins TRBV7-8 and TRBJ2-1; possibly TRBD2 for D (6 bases). The CDR3 spans 16 residues. V shed 4 bases and J shed 3 bases, with 16 bases lying between them. Germline loops: CDR1 SGHVS, CDR2 FQNEAQ. The CDR3 DNA follows: TGTGCCAGCAGCTCAAGGGCCGGGACTTTCTACAATGAGCAGTTCTTC. Translating gives CASSSRAGTFYNEQFF. Using reference TRBV7-8 and TRBJ2-1 for the parts outside the CDR3, the full variable domain is GAGVSQSPRYKVAKRGQDVALRCDPISGHVSLFWYQQALGQGPEFLTYFQNEAQLDKSGLPSDRFFAERPEGSVSTLKIQRTQQEDSAVYLCASSSRAGTFYNEQFFGPGTRLTVL.

This clonotype has only a few counts. This rearrangement joins TRBV4-1 to TRBJ1-2, with TRBD1 matching 9 bases. Germline V lookup: CDR1 MGHRA, CDR2 YSYEKL. V dropped 0 bases and J dropped 6; count of bases not matched to a gene: 5. The CDR3 is made up of 15 amino acids. CDR3 sequence (DNA): TGCGCCAGCAGCCAAGATCCAACAGGGGGCCATGGCTACACCTTC. This codes for CASSQDPTGGHGYTF.